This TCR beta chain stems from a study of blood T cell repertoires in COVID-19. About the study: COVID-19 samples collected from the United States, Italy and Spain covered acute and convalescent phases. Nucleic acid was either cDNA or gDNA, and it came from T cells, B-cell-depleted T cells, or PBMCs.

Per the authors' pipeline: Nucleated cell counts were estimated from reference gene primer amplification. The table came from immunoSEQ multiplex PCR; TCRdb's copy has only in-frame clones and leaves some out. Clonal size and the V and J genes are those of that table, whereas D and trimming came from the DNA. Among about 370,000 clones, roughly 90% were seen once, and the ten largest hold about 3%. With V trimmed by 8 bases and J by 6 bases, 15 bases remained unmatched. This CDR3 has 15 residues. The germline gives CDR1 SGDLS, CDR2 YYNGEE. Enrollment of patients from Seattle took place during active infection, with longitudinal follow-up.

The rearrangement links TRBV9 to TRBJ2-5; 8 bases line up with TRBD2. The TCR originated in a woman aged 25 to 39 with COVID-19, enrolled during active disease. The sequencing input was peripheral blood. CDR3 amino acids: CASSRPGTGGKTQYF. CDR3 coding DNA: TGTGCCAGTTCTAGACCCGGGACGGGAGGGAAGACCCAGTACTTC.